A selection of T cell receptor beta chains follows, all from one sample in a study of CD8 T cells in Susac syndrome. TCRdb reanalysed the immunoSEQ multiplex PCR reads using MiXCR and keeps one entry per CDR3 protein. The table has around 70,000 distinct CDR3 sequences, roughly 94% seen once; the top ten hold 0.5% to 0.7%. Sequencing was done on a sample of CD8+ T cells from PBMCs. These receptor sequences come from a human donor with multiple sclerosis. The CDR3 runs from the conserved cysteine through the conserved F or W. Fields, in order: clone size, J gene, D gene, V gene, CDR3 DNA, CDR3 protein. A D gene is named only where the DNA matches it firmly. Size is omitted from some rows. Given values are once, few, many or a class for expanded clones.

>NA|TRBJ2-2|NA|TRBV7-6
TGTGCCAGCAGCTCCGGGCCCTCCGGGGAGCTGTTTTTT
CASSSGPSGELFF
>NA|TRBJ2-7|TRBD2|TRBV27
TGTGCCAGCAGTTTACGTAGCGGGGGGTACGAGCAGTACTTC
CASSLRSGGYEQYF
>NA|TRBJ2-5|NA|TRBV6-5
TGTGCCAGCAGTAAGCTGAACTACCAAGAGACCCAGTACTTC
CASSKLNYQETQYF
>NA|TRBJ2-7|TRBD1|TRBV5-1
TGCGCCAGCAGCCTACAACAGGGGTACGAGCAGTACTTC
CASSLQQGYEQYF
>NA|TRBJ1-2|NA|TRBV9
TGTGCCAGCAGCGCCCCCGGGGGCTGGAACTATGGCTACACCTTC
CASSAPGGWNYGYTF
>NA|TRBJ2-1|NA|TRBV9
TGTGCCAGCAGCGTAGTCCACGACGGCTACAATGAGCAGTTCTTC
CASSVVHDGYNEQFF
>NA|TRBJ2-3|TRBD2|TRBV15
TGTGCCACCAGCAGATTCGCAGCGGGAGGGAACACAGATACGCAGTATTTT
CATSRFAAGGNTDTQYF
>NA|TRBJ2-3|NA|TRBV7-3
TGTGCCAGCAGCTCCCCTTACGAAGATACGCAGTATTTT
CASSSPYEDTQYF
>NA|TRBJ2-7|TRBD1|TRBV28
TGTGCCAGCAGTTTGGGACAGGGCACGGGATACGAGCAGTACTTC
CASSLGQGTGYEQYF
>NA|TRBJ2-3|NA|TRBV7-3
TGTGCCAGCAGCTTATCCTGGGGGGAGCTCACAGATACGCAGTATTTT
CASSLSWGELTDTQYF
>NA|TRBJ2-2|TRBD2|TRBV20-1
TGCAGTGCTAGAGAGGTGATAGCGGGAGATTCCGGGGAGCTGTTTTTT
CSAREVIAGDSGELFF
>NA|TRBJ2-6|NA|TRBV24-1
TGTGCCACCAGTGGTGGAGGGACTGGGGCCAACGTCCTGACTTTC
CATSGGGTGANVLTF
>NA|TRBJ2-5|NA|TRBV28
TGTGCCAGCAGTTTATGGGCAGGGAGGGAGACCCAGTACTTC
CASSLWAGRETQYF
>NA|TRBJ2-1|NA|TRBV13
TGTGCCAGCAGCTTAGGCCTGCGGGTAGGGGAGCAGTTCTTC
CASSLGLRVGEQFF
>NA|TRBJ2-1|NA|TRBV12-3/TRBV12-4
TGTGCCAGCAGTTGGGGGGGGGCCCACAATGAGCAGTTCTTC
CASSWGGAHNEQFF
>NA|TRBJ2-1|NA|TRBV27
TGTGCCAGCAGGGCTGTAGGGGAGGTCAATGAGCAGTTCTTC
CASRAVGEVNEQFF
>NA|TRBJ1-3|NA|TRBV15
TGTGCCACCAGCAGAGTCTCTGGAAACACCATATATTTT
CATSRVSGNTIYF
>NA|TRBJ2-7|TRBD2|TRBV5-1
TGCGCCAGCAGCTCCGGACTAGCGGGAGCCTACGAGCAGTACTTC
CASSSGLAGAYEQYF
>NA|TRBJ1-2|NA|TRBV15
TGTGCCACCAGTGGCAGGGGCTATGGCTACACCTTC
CATSGRGYGYTF
>NA|TRBJ2-7|NA|TRBV27
TGTGCCAGCAGTTGGTCCGGGACAATTACCTACGAGCAGTACTTC
CASSWSGTITYEQYF
>NA|TRBJ2-5|TRBD1|TRBV5-1
TGCGCCAGCAGGCAAACAGGGGGCGACCAAGAGACCCAGTACTTC
CASRQTGGDQETQYF
>NA|TRBJ2-4|NA|TRBV29-1
TGCAGCGTAAAAGGGGGGGAAAACATTCAGTACTTC
CSVKGGENIQYF
>NA|TRBJ2-1|NA|TRBV3-1
TGTGCCAGCAGCCAAGATCAGGCGGGGTCGTCCTACAATGAGCAGTTCTTC
CASSQDQAGSSYNEQFF
>NA|TRBJ2-5|TRBD2|TRBV27
TGTGCCGTCCAGGGAGGGGAGACCCAGTACTTC
CAVQGGETQYF
>NA|TRBJ2-2|TRBD1|TRBV23-1
TGCGCCAGCAGTCTGGGACAGGACGATAAGGTTTTGATATCCACCGGGGAGCTGTTTTTT
CASSLGQDDKVLISTGELFF
>NA|TRBJ2-1|TRBD2|TRBV3-1
TGTGCCAGCAGCGGGACTAGCGGGGGGGCGGGCTACAATGAGCAGTTCTTC
CASSGTSGGAGYNEQFF
>NA|TRBJ1-2|NA|TRBV30
TGTGCCTGGAGTAAGCCAGGGCATGGCTACACCTTC
CAWSKPGHGYTF
>NA|TRBJ2-1|NA|TRBV6-2/TRBV6-3
TGTGCCACCTCCATCGCGGGGGAGCAGTTCTTC
CATSIAGEQFF
>NA|TRBJ2-7|NA|TRBV27
TGTGCCAGCAGTGACAGCTTTTCGCTCTCGTACGAGCAGTACTTC
CASSDSFSLSYEQYF
>NA|TRBJ2-1|NA|TRBV30
TGTGCCTGGGACGTCGGGACCGCCGCCTCCTACAATGAGCAGTTCTTC
CAWDVGTAASYNEQFF
>NA|TRBJ1-1|NA|TRBV9
TGTGCCAGCAGCGTAGCTCTCAAGGGAGGGATTGAAGCTTTCTTT
CASSVALKGGIEAFF
>NA|TRBJ2-7|NA|TRBV29-1
TGCAGCGTTCAAGGCGGGACCTCCTACGAGCAGTACTTC
CSVQGGTSYEQYF
>NA|TRBJ2-7|NA|TRBV7-9
TGTGCCAGCAGCCCCCGTAACTCCTACGAGCAGTACTTC
CASSPRNSYEQYF
>NA|TRBJ2-1|TRBD2|TRBV20-1
TGCAGTGCTCTCCGGGAGGGGGCCTACAATGAGCAGTTCTTC
CSALREGAYNEQFF
>NA|TRBJ2-1|NA|TRBV30
TGTGCCTGGAGTTATCCGCCGCAATACAATGAGCAGTTCTTC
CAWSYPPQYNEQFF
>once|TRBJ2-7|TRBD1|TRBV27
TGTGCCAGTCGGACAGGGGGCAGCGAGCAGTACTTC
CASRTGGSEQYF
>NA|TRBJ2-5|NA|TRBV7-8
TGTGCCAGCAGCCCTGAGGACCAAGAGACCCAGTACTTC
CASSPEDQETQYF
>NA|TRBJ2-7|TRBD1|TRBV7-9
TGTGCCAGCAGCTTAGTACAGGGGGATGACGAGCAGTACTTC
CASSLVQGDDEQYF
>NA|TRBJ1-5|NA|TRBV4-3
TGCGCCAGCAGCCAAGATCTGGGGTCCTACAATCAGCCCCAGCATTTT
CASSQDLGSYNQPQHF
>NA|TRBJ2-7|NA|TRBV7-9
TGTGCCAGCAGCTTAGGACAAGTCGAGCAGTACTTC
CASSLGQVEQYF
>NA|TRBJ2-1|TRBD2|TRBV29-1
TGCAGCGTTGAAGATGCGCGGGAGGGCAATGAGCAGTTCTTC
CSVEDAREGNEQFF
>NA|TRBJ2-3|TRBD2|TRBV7-2
TGTGCCAGCAGCTTAGGCCCGCGGGGGAGCACAGATACGCAGTATTTT
CASSLGPRGSTDTQYF
>NA|TRBJ1-1|TRBD1|TRBV7-8
TGTGCCAGCAGCCCGACGACACGACAGGGGGCGCGGACTGAAGCTTTCTTT
CASSPTTRQGARTEAFF
>NA|TRBJ1-5|NA|TRBV24-1
TGTGCCACCAGTGTACACGGCAATCAGCCCCAGCATTTT
CATSVHGNQPQHF